The subject of this entry is one T cell receptor (beta chain). This clone occurred once. The target of this receptor is not known. Qualities for individual bases were not recorded, and no much larger clone is one base off. The T-cell fraction in tumor and uninvolved lung tissue was provided by TCR sequencing with the immunoSEQ assay. As for how the authors treated the data: For survival analysis, patients were divided into high (upper tertile) and low (lower two tertiles) T-cell fraction groups, which were compared by log-rank test. A signed-rank test was used to test differences in T-cell fraction between paired tumor and uninvolved lung samples. In TCRdb, the immuneACCESS table is reduced to in-frame sequences with V and J assigned. These tables do not hold every clone; where another copy was compared, an unresolved V gene accounts for under half, and the others remain unexplained. From that table come the V and J calls and clone size; the DNA was used to work out D and trimming. Present in this sample are fewer than 20,000 clones, 73% of which were seen just once. The ten largest clones represent roughly 4.5% of the sample.

The data derive from a study of tumor-infiltrating lymphocytes in localized non-small cell lung cancer (dated by TCRdb to the early 2020s). Regarding the research as a whole: The cohort covered several histologies, both smokers and never-smokers, and patients whose samples were collected after neoadjuvant chemotherapy. Each patient provided resected tumor tissue plus uninvolved lung tissue from the same patient, with the uninvolved lung tissue described as non-adjacent to the tumor. Flow cytometry, multiplex immunofluorescence, RNA-seq, exome sequencing and proteomics were applied to the same patients as TCR sequencing, which was one of several integrated assays. In total, the ICON cohort was made up of approximately 140 surgical patients who had localized non-small cell lung cancer and whose tumors were resected. A total of about 59 patients were part of the paired comparison of immunoSEQ T-cell fraction between tumor and uninvolved lung.

The first patient joined ICON in 2016, and enrollment wrapped up when the last patient was enrolled in 2018. From a subcohort of approximately 76 patients, fresh tumor and matched uninvolved tissue were collected for in-depth immune analyses, including TCR sequencing. DNA isolated from bulk tissue, without cell sorting, was used for TCR sequencing. The CDR3 has 13 amino acids, counting the end cysteine and phenylalanine. This entry keeps only the CDR3 DNA: 39 bases, framed from base 1. The germline V gene sets CDR1 to SGDLS and CDR2 to YYNGEE. Between the V and J ends, shortened by 0 bases and 5 bases respectively, the junction contains 8 bases. Study-level results and caveats: Assay coverage varied across patients depending on available tissue quantity, so only a subset of the cohort had TCR sequencing. Consistent with immunofluorescence CD3 counts, TCRbeta sequencing supported greater T cell infiltration in tumors than in uninvolved lung tissue. Because different assays used different pieces of the same tissue, technical variation could not be distinguished from intratumor heterogeneity. No difference in TCR-derived T-cell fraction was observed between the flow cytometry-defined immunotypes IM1 (good prognosis) and IM2 (poor prognosis). Recurrence-free survival showed no association with tumor T-cell fraction from TCR sequencing (p = 0.61).

What was sequenced was lung tumor tissue. The V and J segments used are TRBV9 and TRBJ2-5; TRBD1 is a possible D gene, resting on 5 matching bases. This TCR was sampled from a human donor with non-small cell lung cancer. For the CDR3, the sequence is CASSVGGEETQYF. The bases read TGTGCCAGCAGCGTAGGGGGCGAGGAGACCCAGTACTTC.